This TCR beta chain was sequenced during a study of blood T cell repertoires in COVID-19. For the study at large: The samples span acute and convalescent COVID-19 from the United States, Italy and Spain. From T cells, B-cell-depleted T cells, or PBMCs came the material, which was cDNA or gDNA.

The V end was cut by 1 base, the J end by 5 bases, with 18 bases between. Germline V gene data show CDR1 as SGHVS and CDR2 as FQNEAQ. This CDR3 has 16 amino acids. Authors' processing steps: Counts of nucleated cells, estimated from reference gene primer amplification, were obtained. Sequencing was performed with immunoSEQ multiplex PCR; in TCRdb, only in-frame clones are kept and a portion is missing. The V and J calls and clone size were taken over from that table, and D and trimming were inferred from the DNA. The sample holds around 250,000 clones, around nine tenths seen once. This TCR was sampled from a woman aged 40 to 50 who had recovered from COVID-19. The V and J genes are TRBV7-8 and TRBJ2-7; D may be TRBD2 (6 bases). The sequenced material came from peripheral blood. CDR3 region: CASSLVFYGGAHEQYF. Written as DNA, the CDR3 is TGTGCCAGCAGCTTAGTGTTTTACGGGGGAGCTCACGAGCAGTACTTC.